In its sample, the clone carrying this T cell receptor beta chain was seen a few times. The V end lost 2 bases, the J end lost 12 bases, and 13 bases lay between the germline ends. Germline values: CDR1 MNHNS, CDR2 SASEGT. This CDR3 has 12 residues. The entry originates in a study of blood T cell repertoires in COVID-19. The cohort comprised adults aged about 18 to 90 years residing in under 30 US areas. Participant-given clinical history determined each cohort assignment. Recovery among Cohort 3 donors was established by two negative PCRs, clearance, or symptom resolution. Here immunoSEQ multiplex PCR was the method, and the copy in TCRdb shows in-frame clones only, minus some. The data show 250,000 or so clones, about 86% seen once.

This receptor was taken from a man aged 50-59 years who had recovered from COVID-19. V is TRBV6-1 and J is TRBJ1-2; D is perhaps TRBD1 (6 bases). Input material: PBMCs or T cells enriched from blood (not recorded which). The CDR3 region is CASSEWGQSNTF. The CDR3, as DNA: TGTGCCAGCAGTGAATGGGGGCAGTCCAACACCTTC.